This T cell receptor beta chain is from a study of T cells after yellow fever vaccination (dated by TCRdb to between 2018 and 2020). For context, the study as a whole: Libraries from fractions with low cell numbers were prepared with the SMART-Seq v4 Ultra Low Input RNA kit. To follow T-cell clones before and after both primary and booster YFV17D yellow fever vaccination, bulk TCR alpha and beta repertoires underwent longitudinal sequencing. Two healthy male donors, one aged 18 to 30 and one aged 30 to 39 years, were included in the cohort. Blood was drawn at multiple timepoints before and after primary and secondary immunization, with bulk PBMC replicates and cell subsets isolated.

This clonotype showed up many times. Its binding antigen is unknown. No much larger clone exists at a distance of one base, and base qualities are not known. Per the publication, the treatment or condition label means: live attenuated yellow fever vaccine strain. PBMCs were isolated from peripheral blood using a standard Ficoll-Paque protocol. CD4 and CD8 T-cell fractions were isolated with Dynabeads CD4 and CD8 positive selection kits. TriZol was used to extract RNA from bulk PBMCs, CD4 and CD8 fractions, and dextramer-positive and dextramer-negative fractions. What the research found in general, with its limitations: Computational filtering was required because FACS-sorted repertoires could contain abundant contaminating clonotypes from the bulk population. A small fraction of clonotypes showed up in both the CD4 and CD8 compartments, probably as a result of convergent recombination. Because only a couple of donors were included in the study, the extent to which the findings can be generalized is limited. Compared with the primary T-cell response, the secondary T-cell response was weaker but faster, peaking on day 5 rather than day 15. Most clones expanded after primary vaccination (around 96% of CD4 and roughly 90% of CD8) were re-detected after the booster, suggesting that broad memory maintenance occurred.

The instrument given in TCRdb is Illumina NovaSeq 6000. TCR cDNA was synthesized by 5'RACE template switching, which introduced a universal primer site and unique molecular identifiers. cDNA synthesis was primed from both the TCR alpha and TCR beta constant segments. Library amplification involved two PCR steps, and the second step added sample barcodes and sequencing adapters. Libraries were sequenced on Illumina HiSeq 2500 (2x100 bp) or NovaSeq (2x150 bp). Turning to the authors' computational methods: MIGEC was used to demultiplex reads and collapse the reads into UMI consensus sequences, and MiXCR was used for V(D)J alignment. Vaccine-responding clonotypes were identified with edgeR using replicate PBMC samples, with FDR below 0.01 and a log2 fold change above 5 up to day 15 being required. Bulk clonotypes were assigned CD4 or CD8 identity according to which sequenced CD4 or CD8 repertoire held them at higher abundance. The raw public reads went through TCRdb reprocessing: fastp at Q25, MiXCR clone calling, in-frame beta chains kept. Rows with one shared CDR3 protein collapse into an entry with the most common genes and DNA. The V and J calls shown here were made by TCRdb, not taken from the authors' results. The sample table contains roughly 320,000 distinct CDR3 sequences; only one count was recorded for around a tenth of them. The leading ten clones occupy 2.5% to 4% of the sample.

The source is a man younger than 30 who received the YFV17D yellow fever vaccine. Sequenced material: CD4+ T cells sorted from PBMCs, taken 45 days after the yellow fever booster vaccination.

The CDR3: CASSLGQGAYNEQFF. The DNA sequence is as follows: TGCGCCAGCAGCCTAGGACAGGGGGCCTACAATGAGCAGTTCTTC. The rearrangement joined TRBV5-1 to TRBJ2-1; 10 bases in the junction line up with TRBD1. From V the trimming removes 4 bases and from J it removes 2 bases, while the gene matches leave 3 bases of the junction unaccounted for. For CDR1 and CDR2, the germline V gene lists SGHRS and YFSETQ. The CDR3 covers 15 residues, taking in both the cysteine and the phenylalanine. Only the CDR3 DNA stays, 45 bases, in frame from base 1.